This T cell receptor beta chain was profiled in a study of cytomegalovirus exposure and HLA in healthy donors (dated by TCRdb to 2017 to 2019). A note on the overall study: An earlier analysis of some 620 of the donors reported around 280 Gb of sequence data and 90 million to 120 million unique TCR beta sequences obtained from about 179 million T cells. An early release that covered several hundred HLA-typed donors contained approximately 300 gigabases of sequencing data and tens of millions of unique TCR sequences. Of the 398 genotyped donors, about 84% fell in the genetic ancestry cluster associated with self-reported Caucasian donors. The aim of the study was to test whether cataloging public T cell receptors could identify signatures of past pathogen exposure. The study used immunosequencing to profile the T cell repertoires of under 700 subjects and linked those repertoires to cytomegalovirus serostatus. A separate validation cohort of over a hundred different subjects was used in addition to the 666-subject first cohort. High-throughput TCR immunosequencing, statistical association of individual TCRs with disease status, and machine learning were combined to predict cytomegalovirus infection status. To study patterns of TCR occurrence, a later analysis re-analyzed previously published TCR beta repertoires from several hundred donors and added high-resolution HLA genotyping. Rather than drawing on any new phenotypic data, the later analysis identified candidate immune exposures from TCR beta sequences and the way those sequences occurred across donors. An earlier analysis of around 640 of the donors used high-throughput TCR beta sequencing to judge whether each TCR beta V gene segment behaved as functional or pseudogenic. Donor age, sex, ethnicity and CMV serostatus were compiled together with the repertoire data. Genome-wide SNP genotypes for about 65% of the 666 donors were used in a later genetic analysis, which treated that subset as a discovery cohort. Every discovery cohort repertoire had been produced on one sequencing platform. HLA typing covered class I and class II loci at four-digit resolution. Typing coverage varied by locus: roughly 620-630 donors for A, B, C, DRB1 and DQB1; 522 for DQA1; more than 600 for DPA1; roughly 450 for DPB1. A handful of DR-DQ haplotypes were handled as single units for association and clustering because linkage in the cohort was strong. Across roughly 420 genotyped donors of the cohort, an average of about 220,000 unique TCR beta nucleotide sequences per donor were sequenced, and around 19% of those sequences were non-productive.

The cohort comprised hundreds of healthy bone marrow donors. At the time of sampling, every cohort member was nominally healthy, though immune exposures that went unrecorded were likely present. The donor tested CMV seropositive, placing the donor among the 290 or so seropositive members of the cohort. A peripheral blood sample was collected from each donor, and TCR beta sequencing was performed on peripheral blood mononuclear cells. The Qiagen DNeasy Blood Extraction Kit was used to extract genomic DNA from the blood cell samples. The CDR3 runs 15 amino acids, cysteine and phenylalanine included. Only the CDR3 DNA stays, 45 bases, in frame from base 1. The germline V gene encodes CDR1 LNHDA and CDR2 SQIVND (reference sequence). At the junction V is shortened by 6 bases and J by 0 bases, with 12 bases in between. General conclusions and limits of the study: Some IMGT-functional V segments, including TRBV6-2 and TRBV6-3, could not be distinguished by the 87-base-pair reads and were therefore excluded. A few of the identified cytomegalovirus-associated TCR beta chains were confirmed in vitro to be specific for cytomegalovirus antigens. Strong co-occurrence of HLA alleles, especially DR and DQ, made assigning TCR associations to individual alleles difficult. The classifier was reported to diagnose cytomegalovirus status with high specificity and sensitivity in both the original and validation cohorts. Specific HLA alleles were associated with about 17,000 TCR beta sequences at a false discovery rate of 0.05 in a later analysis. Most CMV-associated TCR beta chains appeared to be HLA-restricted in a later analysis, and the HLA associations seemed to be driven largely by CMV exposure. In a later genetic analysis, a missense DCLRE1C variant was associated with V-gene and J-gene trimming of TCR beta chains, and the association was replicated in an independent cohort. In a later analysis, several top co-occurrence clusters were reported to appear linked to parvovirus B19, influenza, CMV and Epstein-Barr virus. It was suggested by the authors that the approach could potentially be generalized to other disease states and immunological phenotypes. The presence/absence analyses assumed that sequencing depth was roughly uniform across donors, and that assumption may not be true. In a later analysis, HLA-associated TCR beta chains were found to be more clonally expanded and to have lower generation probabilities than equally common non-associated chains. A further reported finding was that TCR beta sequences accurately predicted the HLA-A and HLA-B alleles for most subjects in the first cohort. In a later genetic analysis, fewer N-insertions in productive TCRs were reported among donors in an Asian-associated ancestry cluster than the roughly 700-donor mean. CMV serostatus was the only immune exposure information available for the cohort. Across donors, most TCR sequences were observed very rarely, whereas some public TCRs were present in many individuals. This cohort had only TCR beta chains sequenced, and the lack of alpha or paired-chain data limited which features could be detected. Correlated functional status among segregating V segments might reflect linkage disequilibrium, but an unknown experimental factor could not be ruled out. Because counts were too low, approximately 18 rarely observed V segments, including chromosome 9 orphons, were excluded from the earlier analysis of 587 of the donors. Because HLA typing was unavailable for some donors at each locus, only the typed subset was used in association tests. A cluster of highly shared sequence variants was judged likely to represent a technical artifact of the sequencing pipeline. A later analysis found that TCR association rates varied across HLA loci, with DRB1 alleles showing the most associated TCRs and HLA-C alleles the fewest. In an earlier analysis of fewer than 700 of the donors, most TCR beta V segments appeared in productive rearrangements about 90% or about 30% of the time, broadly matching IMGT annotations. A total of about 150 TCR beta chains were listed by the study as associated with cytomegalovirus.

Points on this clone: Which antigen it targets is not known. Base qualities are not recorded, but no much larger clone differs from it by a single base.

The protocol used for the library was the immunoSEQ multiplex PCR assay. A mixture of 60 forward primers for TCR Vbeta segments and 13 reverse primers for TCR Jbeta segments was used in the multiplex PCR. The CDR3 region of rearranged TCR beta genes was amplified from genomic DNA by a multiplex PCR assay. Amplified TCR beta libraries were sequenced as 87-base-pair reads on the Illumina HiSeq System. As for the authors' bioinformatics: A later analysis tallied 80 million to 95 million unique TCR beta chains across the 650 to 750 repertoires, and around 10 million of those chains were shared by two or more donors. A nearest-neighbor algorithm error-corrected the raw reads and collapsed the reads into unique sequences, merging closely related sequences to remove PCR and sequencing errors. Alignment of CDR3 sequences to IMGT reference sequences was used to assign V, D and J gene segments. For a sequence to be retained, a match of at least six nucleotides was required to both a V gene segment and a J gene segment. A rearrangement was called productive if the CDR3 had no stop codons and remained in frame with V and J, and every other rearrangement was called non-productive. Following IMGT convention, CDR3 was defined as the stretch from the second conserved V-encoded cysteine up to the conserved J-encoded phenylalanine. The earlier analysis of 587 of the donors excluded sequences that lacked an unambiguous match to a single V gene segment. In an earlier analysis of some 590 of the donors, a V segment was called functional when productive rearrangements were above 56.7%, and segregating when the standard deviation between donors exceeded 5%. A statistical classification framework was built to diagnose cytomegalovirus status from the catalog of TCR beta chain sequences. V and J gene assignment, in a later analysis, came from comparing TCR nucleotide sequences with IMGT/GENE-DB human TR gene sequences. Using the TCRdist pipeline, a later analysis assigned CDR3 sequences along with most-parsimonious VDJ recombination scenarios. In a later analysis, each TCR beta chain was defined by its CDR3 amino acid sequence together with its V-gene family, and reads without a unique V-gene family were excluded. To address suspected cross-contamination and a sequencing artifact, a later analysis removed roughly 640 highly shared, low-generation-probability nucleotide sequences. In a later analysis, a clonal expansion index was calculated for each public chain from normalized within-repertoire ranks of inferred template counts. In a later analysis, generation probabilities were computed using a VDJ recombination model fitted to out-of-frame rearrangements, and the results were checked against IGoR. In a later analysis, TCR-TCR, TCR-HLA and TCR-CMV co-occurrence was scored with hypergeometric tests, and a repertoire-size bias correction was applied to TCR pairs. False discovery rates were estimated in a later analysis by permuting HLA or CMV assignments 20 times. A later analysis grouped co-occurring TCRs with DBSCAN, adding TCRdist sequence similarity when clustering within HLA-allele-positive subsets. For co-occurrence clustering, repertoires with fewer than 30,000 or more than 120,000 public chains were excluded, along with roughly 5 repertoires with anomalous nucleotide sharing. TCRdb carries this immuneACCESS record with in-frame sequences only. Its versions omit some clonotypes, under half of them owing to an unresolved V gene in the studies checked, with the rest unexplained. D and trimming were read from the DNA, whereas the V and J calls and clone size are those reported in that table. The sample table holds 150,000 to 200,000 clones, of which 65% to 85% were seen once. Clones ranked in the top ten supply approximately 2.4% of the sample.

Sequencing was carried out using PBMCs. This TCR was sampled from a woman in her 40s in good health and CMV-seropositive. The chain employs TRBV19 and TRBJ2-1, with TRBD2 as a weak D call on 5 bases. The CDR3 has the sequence CASRRTGSSYNEQFF. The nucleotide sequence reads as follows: TGTGCCAGTAGGCGGACGGGGAGCTCCTACAATGAGCAGTTCTTC.